This TCR beta chain was retrieved from a study of cytomegalovirus exposure and HLA in healthy donors. Study information: Clustering assigned 70% to 90% of the approximately 400 genotyped donors to the Caucasian-associated ancestry cluster.

It was with 60 Vbeta and 13 Jbeta primers that the PCR ran. Profiled with immunoSEQ multiplex PCR; TCRdb holds only in-frame clones, not every one. This sample's clone table lists approximately 210,000 clones. The CDR3 has 14 amino acids. After removal of 5 bases from V and 6 bases from J, the junction contained 7 bases not matched to a gene. The germline gives CDR1 SEHNR, CDR2 FQNEAQ (reference sequence). Regarding donors, all were healthy bone marrow donors. What was sequenced was PBMCs. The TCR was taken from a woman aged 25 to 45 in good health and CMV-seropositive. The V and J genes are TRBV7-9 and TRBJ2-4; 7 bases are shared with TRBD1. CDR3 amino acids: CASSDPTGPNIQYF. CDR3 DNA: TGTGCCAGCAGCGACCCGACAGGGCCAAACATTCAGTACTTC.